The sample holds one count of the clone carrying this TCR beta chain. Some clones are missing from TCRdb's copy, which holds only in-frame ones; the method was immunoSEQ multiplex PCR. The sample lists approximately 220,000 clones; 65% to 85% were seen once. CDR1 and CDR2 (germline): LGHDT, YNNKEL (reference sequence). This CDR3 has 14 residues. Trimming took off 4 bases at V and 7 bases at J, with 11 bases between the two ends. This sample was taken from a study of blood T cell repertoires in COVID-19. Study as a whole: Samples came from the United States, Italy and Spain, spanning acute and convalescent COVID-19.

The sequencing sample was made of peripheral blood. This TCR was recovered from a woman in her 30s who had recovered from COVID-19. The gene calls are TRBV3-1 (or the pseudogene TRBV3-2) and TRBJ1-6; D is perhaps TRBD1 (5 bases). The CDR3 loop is CASSLGQENSPLHF. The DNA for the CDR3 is TGTGCCAGCAGCCTAGGACAAGAAAATTCACCCCTCCACTTT.